This T cell receptor (beta chain) was profiled in a study of T-cell memory formation after mild COVID-19. Study at large: The TCR clusters were mostly specific to one donor. Findings and caveats of the study: A balance of CD4 and CD8 characterized clones contracting day 15 to 85, whereas later expanders leaned CD4+.

V shed 4 bases and J shed 2 bases, with 25 bases lying between them. CDR3 length: 18 amino acids. Germline CDR1 SQVTM, CDR2 ANQGSEA. 5'RACE with constant-segment primers yielded barcoded, UMI-tagged TCR alpha and TCR beta cDNA libraries. Each CDR3 protein is one row after TCRdb ran MiXCR on the 5' RACE reads. The repertoire has roughly 350,000 distinct CDR3 sequences, around a fifth of them found once; the top ten carry under 15%. There are a few counts of this clonotype. Antigen: not known. Sequencing was carried out using PBMCs or a T cell subset sorted from them (not recorded which). The origin of this receptor is an adult woman who had mild COVID-19 (a few samples of this study predate the infection). Cell type and time point are not known. The genes are TRBV29-1 and TRBJ2-3, with D possibly matching TRBD2 (6 bases). The CDR3 DNA is TGCAGCGTTGTGGGATTCCGGGAGAAGCGGAGGGACACAGATACGCAGTATTTT. This codes for CSVVGFREKRRDTDTQYF.